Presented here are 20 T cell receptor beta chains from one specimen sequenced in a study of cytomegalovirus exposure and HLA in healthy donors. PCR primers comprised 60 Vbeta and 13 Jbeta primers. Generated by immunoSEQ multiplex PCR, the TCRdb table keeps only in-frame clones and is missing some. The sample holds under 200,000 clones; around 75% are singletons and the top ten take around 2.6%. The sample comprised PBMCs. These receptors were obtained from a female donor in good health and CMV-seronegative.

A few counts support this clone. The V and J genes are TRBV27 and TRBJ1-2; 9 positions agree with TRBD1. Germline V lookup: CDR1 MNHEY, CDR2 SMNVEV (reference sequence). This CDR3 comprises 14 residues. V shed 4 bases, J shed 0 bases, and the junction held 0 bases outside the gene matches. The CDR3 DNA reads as TGTGCCAGCAGTTACAGGGGGCCTAACTATGGCTACACCTTC. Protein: CASSYRGPNYGYTF.

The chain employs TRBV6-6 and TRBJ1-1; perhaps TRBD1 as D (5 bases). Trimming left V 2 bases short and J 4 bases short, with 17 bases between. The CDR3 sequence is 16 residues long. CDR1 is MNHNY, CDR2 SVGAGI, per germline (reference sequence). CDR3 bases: TGTGCCAGCAGTTACGGGGCATTGGGGCCGGGCACTGAAGCTTTCTTT. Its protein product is CASSYGALGPGTEAFF.

The chain's CDR3 is CASSQEGSPNTEAFF. The DNA of the CDR3 is TGTGCCAGCAGCCAAGAGGGCAGTCCCAACACTGAAGCTTTCTTT. The chain combines TRBV4-2 with TRBJ1-1; D gene ambiguous. This CDR3 region has 15 residues. The germline CDR1 and CDR2 sequences are LGHNA and YNFKEQ. V was clipped by 0 bases and J by 2 bases, with 10 bases between them.

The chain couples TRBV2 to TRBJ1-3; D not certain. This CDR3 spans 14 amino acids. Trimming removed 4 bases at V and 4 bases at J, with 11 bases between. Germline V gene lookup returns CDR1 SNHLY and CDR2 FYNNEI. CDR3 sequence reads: CASSGGGEGNTIYF. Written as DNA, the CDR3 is TGTGCCAGCAGTGGAGGAGGAGAGGGAAACACCATATATTTT.

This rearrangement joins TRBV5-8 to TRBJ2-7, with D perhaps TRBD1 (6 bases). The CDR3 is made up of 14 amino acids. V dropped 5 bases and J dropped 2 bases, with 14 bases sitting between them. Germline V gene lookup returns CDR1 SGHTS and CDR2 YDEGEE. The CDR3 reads CASRRRTDAYEQYF. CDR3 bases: TGTGCCAGCAGGAGACGGACAGACGCCTACGAGCAGTACTTC. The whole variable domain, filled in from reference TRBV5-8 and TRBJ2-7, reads EAGVTQSPTHLIKTRGQQATLRCSPISGHTSVYWYQQALGLGLQFLLWYDEGEERNRGNFPPRFSGRQFPNYSSELNVNALELEDSALYLCASRRRTDAYEQYFGPGTRLTVT.

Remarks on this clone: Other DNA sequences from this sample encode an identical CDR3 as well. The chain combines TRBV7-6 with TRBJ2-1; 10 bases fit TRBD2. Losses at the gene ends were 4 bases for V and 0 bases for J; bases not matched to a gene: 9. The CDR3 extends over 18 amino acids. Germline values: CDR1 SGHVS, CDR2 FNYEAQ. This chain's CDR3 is CASSWASGGYSSYNEQFF. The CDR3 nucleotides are TGTGCCAGCAGCTGGGCTAGCGGGGGTTACAGCTCCTACAATGAGCAGTTCTTC.

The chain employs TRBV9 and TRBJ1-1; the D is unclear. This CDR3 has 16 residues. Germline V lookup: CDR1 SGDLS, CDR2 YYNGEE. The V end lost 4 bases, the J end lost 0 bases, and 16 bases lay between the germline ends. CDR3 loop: CASSLPRGGVNTEAFF. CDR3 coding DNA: TGTGCCAGCAGCCTCCCCCGAGGCGGGGTGAACACTGAAGCTTTCTTT.

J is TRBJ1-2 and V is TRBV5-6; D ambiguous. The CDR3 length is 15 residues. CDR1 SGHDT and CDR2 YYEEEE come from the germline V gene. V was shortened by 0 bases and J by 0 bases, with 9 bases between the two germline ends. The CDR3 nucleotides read TGTGCCAGCAGCTTGGTGGGCAGAGCTAACTATGGCTACACCTTC. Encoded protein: CASSLVGRANYGYTF.

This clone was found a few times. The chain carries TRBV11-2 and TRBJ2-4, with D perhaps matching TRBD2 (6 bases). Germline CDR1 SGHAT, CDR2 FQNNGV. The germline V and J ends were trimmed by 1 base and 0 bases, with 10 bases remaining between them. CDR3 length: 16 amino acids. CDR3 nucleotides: TGTGCCAGCAGCTTAGTTGGGCGGGGAGCCAAAAACATTCAGTACTTC. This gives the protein CASSLVGRGAKNIQYF. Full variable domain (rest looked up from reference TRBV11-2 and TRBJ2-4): EAGVAQSPRYKIIEKRQSVAFWCNPISGHATLYWYQQILGQGPKLLIQFQNNGVVDDSQLPKDRFSAERLKGVDSTLKIQPAKLEDSAVYLCASSLVGRGAKNIQYFGAGTRLSVL.

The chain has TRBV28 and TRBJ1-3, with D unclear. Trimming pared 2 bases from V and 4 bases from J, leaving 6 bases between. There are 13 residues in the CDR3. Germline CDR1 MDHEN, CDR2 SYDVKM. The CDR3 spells CASSLNGGNTIYF. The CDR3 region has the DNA TGTGCCAGCAGTTTAAACGGGGGAAACACCATATATTTT.

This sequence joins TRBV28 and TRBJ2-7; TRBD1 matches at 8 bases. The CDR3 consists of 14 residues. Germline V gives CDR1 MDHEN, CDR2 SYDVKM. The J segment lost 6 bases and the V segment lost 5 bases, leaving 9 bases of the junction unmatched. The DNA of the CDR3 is TGTGCCAGCAGTCGAAGCTGGGACAGGTCCGAGCAGTACTTC. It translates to CASSRSWDRSEQYF.

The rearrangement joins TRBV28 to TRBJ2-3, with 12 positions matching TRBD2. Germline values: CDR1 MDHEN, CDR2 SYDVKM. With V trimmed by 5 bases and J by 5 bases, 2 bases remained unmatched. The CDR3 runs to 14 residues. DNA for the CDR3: TGTGCCAGCAGTCGGGGACTAGCGGGAGATACGCAGTATTTT. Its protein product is CASSRGLAGDTQYF.

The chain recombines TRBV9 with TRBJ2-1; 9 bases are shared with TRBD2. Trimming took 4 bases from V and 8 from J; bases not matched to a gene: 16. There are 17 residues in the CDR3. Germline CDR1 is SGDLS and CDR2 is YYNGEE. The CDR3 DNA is TGTGCCAGCAGCTCCCTGTTTGCAGGGAAGCGGGAGGATGAGCAGTTCTTC. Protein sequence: CASSSLFAGKREDEQFF.

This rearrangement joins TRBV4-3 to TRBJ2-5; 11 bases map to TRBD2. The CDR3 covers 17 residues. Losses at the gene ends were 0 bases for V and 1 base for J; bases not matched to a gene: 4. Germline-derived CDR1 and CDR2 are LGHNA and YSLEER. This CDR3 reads CASSQDATSGGQETQYF. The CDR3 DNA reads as TGCGCCAGCAGCCAAGATGCAACTAGCGGGGGCCAAGAGACCCAGTACTTC.

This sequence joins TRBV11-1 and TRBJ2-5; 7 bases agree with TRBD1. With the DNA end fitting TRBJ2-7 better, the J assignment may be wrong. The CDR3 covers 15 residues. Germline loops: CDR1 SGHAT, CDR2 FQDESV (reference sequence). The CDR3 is CASSLVPGTAYEQYF. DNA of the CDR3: TGTGCCAGCAGCTTAGTCCCCGGGACAGCCTACGAGCAGTACTTC.

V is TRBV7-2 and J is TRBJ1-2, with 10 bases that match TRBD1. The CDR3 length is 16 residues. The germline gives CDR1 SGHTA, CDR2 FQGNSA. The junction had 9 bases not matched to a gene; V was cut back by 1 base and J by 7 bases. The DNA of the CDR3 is TGTGCCAGCAGCTTAGAAGCGGAGACAGGGGGCGGTGGCTACACCTTC. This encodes CASSLEAETGGGGYTF.

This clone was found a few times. CDR3 sequence (DNA): TGTGCCAGCAGTCCGGCCCCACCGAGAGGCACCATATATTTT. Protein product: CASSPAPPRGTIYF. The genes are TRBV28 and TRBJ1-3; D unresolved. In germline, CDR1 is MDHEN, CDR2 SYDVKM. Trimming took off 5 bases at V and 9 bases at J, with 17 bases between the two ends. This CDR3 has 14 residues.

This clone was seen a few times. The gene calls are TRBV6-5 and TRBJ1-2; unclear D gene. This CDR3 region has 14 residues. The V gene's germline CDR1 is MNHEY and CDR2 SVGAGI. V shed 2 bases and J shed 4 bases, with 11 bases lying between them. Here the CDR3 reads CASSYDGVGYGYTF. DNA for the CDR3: TGTGCCAGCAGTTACGACGGAGTAGGCTATGGCTACACCTTC.

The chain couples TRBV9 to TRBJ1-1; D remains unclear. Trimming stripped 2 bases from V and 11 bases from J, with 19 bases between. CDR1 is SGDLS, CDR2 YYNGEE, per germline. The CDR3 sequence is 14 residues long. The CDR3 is CASSVSPGVQEAFF. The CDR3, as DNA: TGTGCCAGCAGCGTTTCCCCGGGAGTCCAGGAGGCTTTCTTT.

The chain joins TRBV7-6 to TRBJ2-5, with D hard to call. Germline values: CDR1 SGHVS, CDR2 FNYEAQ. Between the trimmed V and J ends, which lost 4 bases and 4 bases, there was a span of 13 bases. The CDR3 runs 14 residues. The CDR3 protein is CASSSQVVGETQYF. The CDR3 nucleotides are TGTGCCAGCAGCTCTCAGGTTGTCGGAGAGACCCAGTACTTC.